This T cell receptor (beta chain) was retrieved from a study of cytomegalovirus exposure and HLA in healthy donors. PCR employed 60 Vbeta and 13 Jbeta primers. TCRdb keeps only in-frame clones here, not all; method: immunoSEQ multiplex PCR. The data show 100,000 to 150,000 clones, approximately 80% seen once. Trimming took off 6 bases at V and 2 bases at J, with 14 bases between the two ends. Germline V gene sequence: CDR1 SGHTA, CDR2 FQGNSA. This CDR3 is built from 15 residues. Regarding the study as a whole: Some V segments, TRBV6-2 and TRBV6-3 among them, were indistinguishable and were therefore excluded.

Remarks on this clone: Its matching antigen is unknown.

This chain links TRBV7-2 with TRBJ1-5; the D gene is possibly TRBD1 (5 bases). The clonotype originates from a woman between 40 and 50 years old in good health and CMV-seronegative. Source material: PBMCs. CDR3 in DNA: TGTGCCAGCAGTCCTCAGGGAGGCGGCAATCAGCCCCAGCATTTT. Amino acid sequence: CASSPQGGGNQPQHF.